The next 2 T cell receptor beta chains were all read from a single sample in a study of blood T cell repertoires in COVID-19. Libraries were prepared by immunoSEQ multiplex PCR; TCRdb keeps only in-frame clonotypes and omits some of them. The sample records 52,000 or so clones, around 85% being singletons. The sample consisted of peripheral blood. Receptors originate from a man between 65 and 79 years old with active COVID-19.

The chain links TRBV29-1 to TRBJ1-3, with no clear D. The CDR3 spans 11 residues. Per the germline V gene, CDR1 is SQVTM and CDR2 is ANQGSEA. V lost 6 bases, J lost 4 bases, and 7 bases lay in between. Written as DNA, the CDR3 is TGCAGCGTAGGGAGGGGAAACACCATATATTTT. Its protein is CSVGRGNTIYF.

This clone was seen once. The CDR3 region is CASSFRSSGNTIYF. DNA for the CDR3: TGTGCCAGCAGTTTCCGGAGCTCTGGAAACACCATATATTTT. This chain joins TRBV6-2 or TRBV6-3 and TRBJ1-3; D is unclear. Germline CDR1 MNHEY, CDR2 SVGEGT. CDR3 size: 14 residues. V was clipped by 4 bases and J by 0 bases, with 7 bases between them.